The T cell receptor (beta chain) under discussion was sequenced for a study of identifying expanded T cells in peripheral blood. Germline loops: CDR1 MRHNA, CDR2 SNTAGT. Trimming took off 5 bases at V and 7 bases at J, with 9 bases between the two ends. The CDR3 consists of 13 residues. During the collection period, no donor immune events like infections were recorded. Generated by immunoSEQ multiplex PCR, the TCRdb table keeps only in-frame clones and is missing some. The profile shows under 120,000 clones, 80% to 90% of them singletons. The chain employs TRBV6-4 and TRBJ1-6; D gene unclear. This TCR came from a person aged 18-69 years in good health. Input material: blood. The DNA of the CDR3 is TGTGCCAGCAGTCCGAGTCTCAATTCACCCCTCCACTTT. It specifies CASSPSLNSPLHF.